The source of this T cell receptor beta chain is a study of blood T cell repertoires in COVID-19. For the study at large: The cDNA or gDNA used as material had been derived from T cells, B-cell-depleted T cells, or PBMCs.

Germline CDR1 reads MNHEY; CDR2 reads SVGAGI. The CDR3 runs to 14 residues. Trimming took off 4 bases at V and 5 bases at J, with 11 bases between the two ends. Repertoires were generated with immunoSEQ multiplex PCR, while TCRdb's copy carries only in-frame clones and drops some. This table holds some 240,000 clones, roughly 92% found once. The receptor comes from a man in his 60s with COVID-19, enrolled during active disease. What was sequenced was peripheral blood. The chain has TRBV6-5 and TRBJ2-2; weak D call: TRBD1 (6 bases). The CDR3: CASSSRRGTGELFF. The CDR3 region has the DNA TGTGCCAGCAGTTCTCGCAGGGGTACCGGGGAGCTGTTTTTT.